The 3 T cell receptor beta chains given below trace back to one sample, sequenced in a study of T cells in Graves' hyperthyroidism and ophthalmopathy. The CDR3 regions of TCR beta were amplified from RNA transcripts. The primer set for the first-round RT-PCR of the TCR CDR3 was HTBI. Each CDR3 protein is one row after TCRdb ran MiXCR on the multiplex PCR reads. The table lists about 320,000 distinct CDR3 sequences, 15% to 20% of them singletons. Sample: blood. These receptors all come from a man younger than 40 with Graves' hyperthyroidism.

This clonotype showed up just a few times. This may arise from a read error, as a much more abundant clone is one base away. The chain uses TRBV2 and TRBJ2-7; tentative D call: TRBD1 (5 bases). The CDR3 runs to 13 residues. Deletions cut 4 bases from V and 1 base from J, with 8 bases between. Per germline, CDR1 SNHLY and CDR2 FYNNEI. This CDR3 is CASSGAGSYEQYF. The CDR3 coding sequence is TGTGCCAGCAGTGGGGCAGGGTCCTACGAGCAGTACTTC.

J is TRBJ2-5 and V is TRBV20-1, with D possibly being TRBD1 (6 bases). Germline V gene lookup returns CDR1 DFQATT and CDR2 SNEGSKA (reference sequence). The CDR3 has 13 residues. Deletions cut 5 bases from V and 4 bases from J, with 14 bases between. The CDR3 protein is CSARDTQVETQYF. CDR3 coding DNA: TGCAGTGCTCGGGACACCCAGGTAGAGACCCAGTACTTC.

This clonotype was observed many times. The CDR3 DNA follows: TGTGCCAGCAGCGTAGGACCGACCCAGGACGATGAGCAGTTCTTC. Its protein is CASSVGPTQDDEQFF. The V and J genes are TRBV9 and TRBJ2-1; D call uncertain. CDR3 length equals 15 residues. CDR1 and CDR2 from the germline V gene are SGDLS and YYNGEE. With 0 bases removed from V and 8 bases from J, the gap between germline ends came to 15 bases.